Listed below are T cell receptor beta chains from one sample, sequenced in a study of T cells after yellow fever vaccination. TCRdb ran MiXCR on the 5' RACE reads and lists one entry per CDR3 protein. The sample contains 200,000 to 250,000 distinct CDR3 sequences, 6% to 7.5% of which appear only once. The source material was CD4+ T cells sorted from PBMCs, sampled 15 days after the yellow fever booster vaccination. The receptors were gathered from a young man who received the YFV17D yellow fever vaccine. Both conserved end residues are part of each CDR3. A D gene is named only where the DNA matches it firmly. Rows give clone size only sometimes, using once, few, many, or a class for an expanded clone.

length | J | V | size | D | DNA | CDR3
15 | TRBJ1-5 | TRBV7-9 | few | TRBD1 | TGTGCCAGCAGCCGGGACAGTTATAGCAATCAGCCCCAGCATTTT | CASSRDSYSNQPQHF
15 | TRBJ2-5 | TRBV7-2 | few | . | TGTGCCAGCAGGCCAATCCTTCAGGGGTTGGAGACCCAGTACTTC | CASRPILQGLETQYF
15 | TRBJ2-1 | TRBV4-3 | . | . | TGCGCCAGCAGCCAAGGACCCACTGCCCACAATGAGCAGTTCTTC | CASSQGPTAHNEQFF
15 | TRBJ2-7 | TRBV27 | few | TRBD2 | TGTGCCAGCAGTTGGGCCTCGGGACTAGATTACGAGCAGTACTTC | CASSWASGLDYEQYF
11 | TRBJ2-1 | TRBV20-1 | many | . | TGCAGTGCTCGCTCGTACAATGAGCAGTTCTTC | CSARSYNEQFF
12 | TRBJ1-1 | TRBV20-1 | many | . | TGCAGTGTTATAGATCTGAACACTGAAGCTTTCTTT | CSVIDLNTEAFF
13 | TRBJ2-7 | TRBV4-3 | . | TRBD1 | TGCGCCAGCAGCTTCGGACAGGGCTACGAGCAGTACTTC | CASSFGQGYEQYF
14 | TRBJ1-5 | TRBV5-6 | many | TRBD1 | TGTGCCAGCAGCTCGGGACAGGCAAATCAGCCCCAGCATTTT | CASSSGQANQPQHF
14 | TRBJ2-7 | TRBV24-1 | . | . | TGTGCCACCAACCGGGCAGGGGTATTTCAGGAGCAGTACTTC | CATNRAGVFQEQYF
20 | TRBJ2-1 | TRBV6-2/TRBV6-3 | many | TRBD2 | TGTGCCAGCAGTTACCCGAACCCCGGGACTAGCGGGAGTCGGGGGTATGAGCAGTTCTTC | CASSYPNPGTSGSRGYEQFF
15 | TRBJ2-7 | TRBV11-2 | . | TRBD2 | TGTGCCAGCAGCCCCCGCGGGAGGAGCTCCTACGAGCAGTACTTC | CASSPRGRSSYEQYF